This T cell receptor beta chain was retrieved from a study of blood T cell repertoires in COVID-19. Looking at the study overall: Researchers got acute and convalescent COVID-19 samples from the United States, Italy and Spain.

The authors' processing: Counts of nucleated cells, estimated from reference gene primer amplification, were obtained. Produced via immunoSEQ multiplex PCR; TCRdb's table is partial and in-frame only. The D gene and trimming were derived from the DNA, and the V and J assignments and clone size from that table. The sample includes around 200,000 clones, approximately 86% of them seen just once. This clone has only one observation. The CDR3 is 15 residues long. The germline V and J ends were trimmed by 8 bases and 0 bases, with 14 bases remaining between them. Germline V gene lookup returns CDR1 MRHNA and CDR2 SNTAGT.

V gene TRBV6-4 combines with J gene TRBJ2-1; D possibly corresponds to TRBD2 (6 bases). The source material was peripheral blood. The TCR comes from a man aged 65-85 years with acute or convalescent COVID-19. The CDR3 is CASLGRGVSYNEQFF. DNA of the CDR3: TGTGCCAGCTTGGGGCGGGGCGTCTCCTACAATGAGCAGTTCTTC.